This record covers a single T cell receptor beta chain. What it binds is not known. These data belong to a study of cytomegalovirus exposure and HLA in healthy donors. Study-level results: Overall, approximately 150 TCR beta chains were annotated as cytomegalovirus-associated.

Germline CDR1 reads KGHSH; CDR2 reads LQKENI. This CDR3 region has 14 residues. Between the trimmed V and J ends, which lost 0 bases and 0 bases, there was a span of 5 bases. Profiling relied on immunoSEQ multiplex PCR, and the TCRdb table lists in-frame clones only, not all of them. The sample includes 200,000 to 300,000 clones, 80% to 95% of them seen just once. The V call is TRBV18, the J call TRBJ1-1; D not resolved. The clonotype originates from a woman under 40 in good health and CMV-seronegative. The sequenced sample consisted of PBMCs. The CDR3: CASSPPNMNTEAFF. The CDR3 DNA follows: TGTGCCAGCTCACCACCAAATATGAACACTGAAGCTTTCTTT. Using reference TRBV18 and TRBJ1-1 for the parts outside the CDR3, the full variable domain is NAGVMQNPRHLVRRRGQEARLRCSPMKGHSHVYWYRQLPEEGLKFMVYLQKENIIDESGMPKERFSAEFPKEGPSILRIQQVVRGDSAAYFCASSPPNMNTEAFFGQGTRLTVV.